The 15 T cell receptor beta chains in this list originate from one sample, sequenced in a study of blood T cell repertoires in COVID-19. Method: immunoSEQ multiplex PCR; TCRdb's copy keeps in-frame clones and lacks some. The sample shows 200,000 to 250,000 clones, around 82% of them seen only once. The sample comprised peripheral blood. These receptor sequences come from a woman between 40 and 50 years old with acute or convalescent COVID-19.

The CDR3 spells CASSQVPGSNSPLHF. In DNA, the CDR3 is TGTGCCAGCAGCCAAGTACCAGGGTCTAATTCACCCCTCCACTTT. The chain combines TRBV3-1 (or the pseudogene TRBV3-2) with TRBJ1-6; possibly TRBD1 for D (5 bases). The V and J ends lost 1 base and 6 bases respectively, with 10 bases between them. The CDR3 spans 15 residues. Germline assignment: CDR1 LGHDT and CDR2 YNNKEL (reference sequence).

This clone was seen a few times. V gene TRBV5-4 combines with J gene TRBJ1-3; 10 bases map to TRBD1. Per the germline V gene, CDR1 is SGHNT and CDR2 is YYREEE (reference sequence). J lost 1 base, V lost 3 bases, and 7 bases had no gene match. The CDR3 contains 17 residues. The CDR3 spells CASSSGTGARSGNTIYF. The CDR3, as DNA: TGTGCCAGCAGCTCCGGGACAGGGGCGCGATCTGGAAACACCATATATTTT.

The genes are TRBV11-2 and TRBJ1-1, with a tentative D call TRBD1 (5 bases). The CDR3 sequence is 15 residues long. V was pared by 1 base and J by 4 bases, with 13 bases between. CDR1 and CDR2 (germline): SGHAT, FQNNGV. CDR3 in amino acids: CASSLVGGLATEAFF. In DNA form, the CDR3 reads TGTGCCAGCAGCTTAGTTGGGGGGTTGGCCACTGAAGCTTTCTTT.

The chain employs TRBV4-1 and TRBJ1-5; TRBD1 matches at 7 bases. The CDR3 spans 15 residues. V was clipped by 3 bases and J by 5 bases; unmatched bases: 7. Germline V lookup: CDR1 MGHRA, CDR2 YSYEKL. The CDR3 DNA is TGCGCCAGCAGCCACAATACAGGGGTTCATCAGCCCCAGCATTTT. Translation: CASSHNTGVHQPQHF.

This clone has only a few counts. The rearrangement joins TRBV5-1 to TRBJ1-2; 10 nucleotides agree with TRBD1. CDR1 and CDR2 (germline): SGHRS, YFSETQ. With 4 bases clipped from V and 3 bases from J, the junction kept 6 bases outside the gene matches. The CDR3 is made up of 15 amino acids. Here the CDR3 reads CASSTGTGADYGYTF. The CDR3 DNA reads as TGCGCCAGCAGCACGGGGACAGGGGCTGACTATGGCTACACCTTC.

The rearrangement joins TRBV10-1 to TRBJ2-1, with D tentatively TRBD2 (6 bases). Germline-derived CDR1 and CDR2 are WNHNN and SYGVQD (reference sequence). V was trimmed by 6 bases and J by 7 bases, leaving 22 bases between them. This CDR3 has 16 residues. Here the CDR3 DNA reads TGCGCCAGCAGGGGGGGATGGATCCCACCCTTAAATGAGCAGTTCTTC. Translated: CASRGGWIPPLNEQFF.

The rearrangement uses TRBV4-2 and TRBJ2-3; 9 bases are a match to TRBD2. The CDR3 extends over 14 amino acids. V dropped 4 bases and J dropped 3; count of bases not matched to a gene: 2. Germline CDR1 is LGHNA and CDR2 is YNFKEQ. For the CDR3, the DNA is TGTGCCAGCAGCCGGGCGGGAGGGACAGATACGCAGTATTTT. Translation: CASSRAGGTDTQYF.

This clone appeared a few times. The chain links TRBV6-5 to TRBJ1-1; 7 nucleotides line up with TRBD1. The CDR3 loop spans 14 amino acids. Germline trimming cut 6 bases from V and 6 bases from J; bases unmatched to any gene: 10. Germline lookup yields CDR1 MNHEY and CDR2 SVGAGI. The CDR3 DNA follows: TGTGCCAGCAGGGGTAATAAAGGGGGCCCTGAAGCTTTCTTT. Its protein is CASRGNKGGPEAFF.

This clone showed up just once. V gene TRBV7-8 combines with J gene TRBJ2-7, with D unresolved. Germline V gene lookup returns CDR1 SGHVS and CDR2 FQNEAQ. Trimming took 2 bases from V and 1 from J, leaving 9 bases between them. This CDR3 contains 14 residues. The CDR3: CASSLYRGSYEQYF. The CDR3 nucleotides read TGTGCCAGCAGCTTATATCGCGGATCCTACGAGCAGTACTTC.

The chain links TRBV30 to TRBJ1-1; D is possibly TRBD1 (6 bases). Germline CDR1 and CDR2: GTSNPN and SVGIG (reference sequence). The CDR3 consists of 14 residues. V lost 4 bases to trimming and J lost 5 bases, with 17 bases between them. The CDR3 DNA reads TGTGCCTGGACCCTCGGGGGGCCAGGAACTGAAGCTTTCTTT. Translation gives CAWTLGGPGTEAFF.

The V gene is TRBV7-2, the J gene TRBJ2-2; D is uncertain. The length of the CDR3 is 13 residues. CDR1 is SGHTA, CDR2 FQGNSA, per germline. Trimming shortened V by 2 bases and J by 5 bases, and 6 bases separated the two germline ends. The CDR3 sequence is CASSLSRTGELFF. The CDR3 nucleotides read TGTGCCAGCAGCTTATCCAGGACCGGGGAGCTGTTTTTT.

This rearrangement joins TRBV4-1 to TRBJ1-2; possible D gene TRBD1, 6 bases. The V end was cut by 6 bases, the J end by 3 bases, with 20 bases between. This CDR3 has 16 amino acids. Germline CDR1 MGHRA, CDR2 YSYEKL. CDR3 in DNA: TGCGCCAGCAGACAAACGACAGGTTTCGAATACTATGGCTACACCTTC. Translated: CASRQTTGFEYYGYTF.

The chain uses TRBV7-2 and TRBJ1-2, with TRBD1 as a possible D gene (6 bases). The CDR3 has 15 residues. CDR1 SGHTA and CDR2 FQGNSA come from the germline V gene. V was trimmed by 1 base and J by 2 bases, leaving 11 bases between them. The CDR3 region is CASSLEQGPNYGYTF. The CDR3 DNA reads as TGTGCCAGCAGCTTAGAACAGGGCCCCAACTATGGCTACACCTTC.

The chain links TRBV19 to TRBJ1-1, with 7 positions matching TRBD1. J gave up 3 bases and V 9 bases, and 4 bases lay outside the gene matches. Germline lookup yields CDR1 LNHDA and CDR2 SQIVND (reference sequence). The CDR3 has 12 residues. For the CDR3, the DNA is TGTGCCAGCCGGGACAGTTACACTGAAGCTTTCTTT. As protein: CASRDSYTEAFF. The complete variable domain, with remaining parts taken from reference TRBV19 and TRBJ1-1, reads DGGITQSPKYLFRKEGQNVTLSCEQNLNHDAMYWYRQDPGQGLRLIYYSQIVNDFQKGDIAEGYSVSREKKESFPLTVTSAQKNPTAFYLCASRDSYTEAFFGQGTRLTVV.

CDR3 sequence: CASRKTGTSEADTQYF. In DNA form, the CDR3 reads TGTGCCAGCAGGAAAACCGGGACTAGCGAAGCAGATACGCAGTATTTT. The V call is TRBV11-2, the J call TRBJ2-3, with 10 bases that match TRBD2. Germline V gene sequence: CDR1 SGHAT, CDR2 FQNNGV. CDR3 length: 16 residues. V gave up 6 bases and J gave up 4 bases; unmatched junction bases: 10.